What follows describes a single T cell receptor beta chain. The antigen remains undetermined. These data are taken from a study of human T cells and chemical hapten exposure. Study conclusions and caveats: Those TCRs sitting above 1 in 1000 frequency stayed the same with DPC sensitization.

TCRdb re-called the RACE reads with MiXCR, one entry per CDR3 protein. The profile shows 300,000 to 350,000 distinct CDR3 sequences, under 9% of them singletons. Time point described: patch test 1, 2 weeks after DPC sensitization. Treatment described: therapeutic diphenylcyclopropenone sensitization with weekly scalp DPC. The TCR originated in a woman between 18 and 29 years old with alopecia areata. Some clones in this sample may be carry-over from other donors' samples. Source: whole blood, taken in connection with sensitization to the hapten diphenylcyclopropenone (DPC).

This chain's CDR3 is CATSEGTQETQYF. For the CDR3, the DNA is TGTGCCACCAGTGAGGGGACCCAAGAGACCCAGTACTTC. The genes are TRBV24-1 and TRBJ2-5; either TRBD1 or TRBD2 may fit D (5 bases each). Germline V CDR1 and CDR2: KGHDR, SFDVKD. The CDR3 consists of 13 residues. Trimming took 4 bases from V and 1 from J, leaving 6 bases between them.